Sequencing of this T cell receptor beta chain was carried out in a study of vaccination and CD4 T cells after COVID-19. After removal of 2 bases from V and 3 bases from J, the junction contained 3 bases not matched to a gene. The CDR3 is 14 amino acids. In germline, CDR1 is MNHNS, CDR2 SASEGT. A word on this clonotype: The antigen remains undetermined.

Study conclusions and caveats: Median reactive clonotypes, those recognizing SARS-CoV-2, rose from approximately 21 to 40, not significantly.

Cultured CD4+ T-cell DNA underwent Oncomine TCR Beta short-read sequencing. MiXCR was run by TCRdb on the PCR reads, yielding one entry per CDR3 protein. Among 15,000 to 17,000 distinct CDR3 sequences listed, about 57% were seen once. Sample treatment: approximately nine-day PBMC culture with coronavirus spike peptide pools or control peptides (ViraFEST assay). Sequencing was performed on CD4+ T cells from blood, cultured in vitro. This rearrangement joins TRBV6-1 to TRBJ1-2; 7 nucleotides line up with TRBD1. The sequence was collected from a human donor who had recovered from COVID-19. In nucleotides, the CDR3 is TGTGCCAGCAGTGAATTTCAGGGGGACTATGGCTACACCTTC. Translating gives CASSEFQGDYGYTF.